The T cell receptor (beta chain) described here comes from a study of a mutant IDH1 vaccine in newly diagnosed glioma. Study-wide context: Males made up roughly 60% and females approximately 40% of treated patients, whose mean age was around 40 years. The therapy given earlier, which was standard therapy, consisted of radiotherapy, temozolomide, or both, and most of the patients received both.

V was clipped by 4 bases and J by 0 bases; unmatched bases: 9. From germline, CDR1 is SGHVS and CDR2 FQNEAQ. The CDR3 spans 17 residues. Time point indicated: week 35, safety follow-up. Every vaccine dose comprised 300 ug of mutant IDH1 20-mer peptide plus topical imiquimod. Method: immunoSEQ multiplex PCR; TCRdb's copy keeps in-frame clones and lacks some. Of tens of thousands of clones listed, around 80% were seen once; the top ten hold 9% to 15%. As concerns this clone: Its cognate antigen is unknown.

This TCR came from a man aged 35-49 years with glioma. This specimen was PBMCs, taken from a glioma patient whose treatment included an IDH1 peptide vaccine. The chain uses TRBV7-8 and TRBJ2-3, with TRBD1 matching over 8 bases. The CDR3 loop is CASSSVQGASSTDTQYF. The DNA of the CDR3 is TGTGCCAGCAGCTCGGTCCAGGGGGCCTCTAGCACAGATACGCAGTATTTT.